Listed here are 17 T cell receptor beta chains from one sample, sequenced in a study of cytomegalovirus exposure and HLA in healthy donors. With 60 Vbeta and 13 Jbeta primers, the PCR was carried out. Assay: immunoSEQ multiplex PCR; the TCRdb copy retains only in-frame clones and omits some. The data hold about 200,000 clones, with 83% observed a single time. Specimen: PBMCs. The origin of the receptors is a man in his forties in good health and CMV-seropositive.

The J gene is TRBJ2-1, the V gene TRBV7-2, with D possibly being TRBD2 (6 bases). The V gene's germline CDR1 is SGHTA and CDR2 FQGNSA. V was trimmed by 5 bases and J by 7 bases, leaving 18 bases between them. The CDR3 consists of 15 residues. This CDR3 is CASSPREIGRNEQFF. DNA for the CDR3: TGTGCCAGCAGCCCTCGGGAGATTGGTAGGAATGAGCAGTTCTTC.

This sequence joins TRBV5-1 and TRBJ1-1; no reliable D call. Trimming stripped 2 bases from V and 0 bases from J, with 20 bases between. Germline V gene sequence: CDR1 SGHRS, CDR2 YFSETQ. This CDR3 comprises 18 residues. CDR3 residues: CASSFTRQDISMNTEAFF. CDR3 in DNA: TGCGCCAGCAGCTTTACCCGCCAAGACATTTCCATGAACACTGAAGCTTTCTTT.

The V call is TRBV4-1, the J call TRBJ2-7; tentatively, D is TRBD1 (6 bases). Per germline, CDR1 MGHRA and CDR2 YSYEKL. Trimming removed 1 base at V and 5 bases at J, with 12 bases between. The CDR3 covers 14 residues. The DNA of the CDR3 is TGCGCCAGCAGCCAAGGGGCAGGGGTGAACGAGCAGTACTTC. It is translated as CASSQGAGVNEQYF.

The CDR3 here is CASSPPAGQSYEQYF. Written as DNA, the CDR3 is TGTGCCAGCAGTCCCCCGGCGGGCCAGAGCTACGAGCAGTACTTC. V is TRBV6-7 and J is TRBJ2-7, with D maybe TRBD2 (5 bases). TRBV6-7 is known as an ORF, though its function is uncertain. The CDR3 extends over 15 amino acids. With 5 bases removed from V and 3 bases from J, the gap between germline ends came to 17 bases.

The chain is built from TRBV28 and TRBJ2-1, with 9 bases lining up with TRBD2. Germline CDR1 is MDHEN and CDR2 is SYDVKM. V lost 5 bases and J lost 5; bases outside the gene matches: 10. The CDR3 spans 16 residues. The CDR3 loop is CASSPSSGRPHNEQFF. The CDR3 DNA reads TGTGCCAGCAGTCCCTCGAGCGGGAGGCCCCACAATGAGCAGTTCTTC.

The chain couples TRBV30 to TRBJ2-5; D is ambiguous. Judging by the DNA end, TRBJ2-7 fits better; the J call may be wrong. CDR3 length: 11 amino acids. The germline CDR1 and CDR2 sequences are GTSNPN and SVGIG (reference sequence). The CDR3 loop is CAWSVKNEQYF. CDR3 in DNA: TGTGCCTGGAGTGTAAAGAACGAGCAGTACTTC.

The chain employs TRBV2 and TRBJ2-5, with a possible D match to TRBD1 (6 bases). Germline values: CDR1 SNHLY, CDR2 FYNNEI. V was cut by 4 bases and J by 3 bases, with 9 bases left in between. This CDR3 is 13 amino acids long. The CDR3 nucleotides are TGTGCCAGCAGTGGGACAGTAAAAGAGACCCAGTACTTC. Protein sequence: CASSGTVKETQYF.

The V gene is TRBV19, the J gene TRBJ1-2; D is possibly TRBD1 (5 bases). This CDR3 has 13 residues. Germline V gene data show CDR1 as LNHDA and CDR2 as SQIVND (reference sequence). V was shortened by 3 bases and J by 3 bases, with 8 bases between the two germline ends. CDR3 residues: CASSIGHYYGYTF. The CDR3, as DNA: TGTGCCAGTAGTATCGGACACTACTATGGCTACACCTTC.

The chain recombines TRBV29-1 with TRBJ2-7; the D gene is possibly TRBD1 (5 bases). This CDR3 spans 12 amino acids. Germline CDR1 and CDR2: SQVTM and ANQGSEA. V gave up 2 bases and J gave up 5 bases, with 10 bases separating them. CDR3 coding DNA: TGCAGCGTTGAACAGGGTCCCAACGAGCAGTACTTC. It codes for CSVEQGPNEQYF.

The CDR3 sequence: CASSSAGQGAQNEKLFF. The CDR3, as DNA: TGTGCCAGCAGTTCCGCGGGACAGGGGGCTCAAAATGAAAAACTGTTTTTT. The chain links TRBV28 to TRBJ1-4; 12 positions match TRBD1. Germline assignment: CDR1 MDHEN and CDR2 SYDVKM. J gave up 5 bases and V 4 bases, and 8 bases lay outside the gene matches. The CDR3 totals 17 residues.

The chain employs TRBV11-1 and TRBJ1-2; D not certain. The germline CDR1 and CDR2 sequences are SGHAT and FQDESV (reference sequence). Trimming cost V 1 base and J 7 bases, with 4 bases left between them. CDR3 length: 11 residues. The CDR3 spells CASSLGGGYTF. As DNA, the CDR3 is TGTGCCAGCAGCTTAGGAGGTGGCTACACCTTC.

This chain links TRBV18 with TRBJ1-3, with D uncertain. Germline CDR1 is KGHSH and CDR2 is LQKENI. Trimming stripped 4 bases from V and 0 bases from J, with 10 bases between. The CDR3 consists of 15 residues. The CDR3 spells CASSLGVSSGNTIYF. The CDR3 DNA reads TGTGCCAGCTCACTTGGAGTGTCCTCTGGAAACACCATATATTTT.

The J gene is TRBJ2-3, the V gene TRBV5-1; 7 nucleotides agree with TRBD2. CDR1 is SGHRS, CDR2 YFSETQ, per germline. The CDR3 runs to 19 residues. The trim removed 0 bases at V and 2 bases at J, leaving 15 bases unmatched. The CDR3 here is CASSLGLAMAHTHTDTQYF. Written as DNA, the CDR3 is TGCGCCAGCAGCTTGGGACTAGCCATGGCCCATACGCACACAGATACGCAGTATTTT.

This clone is a singleton in its sample. The V call is TRBV12-5, the J call TRBJ1-3, with unresolved D. This CDR3 has 15 residues. Germline V lookup: CDR1 LGHNT, CDR2 FRNRAP. Trimming cost V 2 bases and J 0 bases, with 8 bases left between them. In DNA form, the CDR3 reads TGTGCTAGTGGTTTGCCCTACGGCTCTGGAAACACCATATATTTT. Its translation: CASGLPYGSGNTIYF.

The chain carries TRBV5-5 and TRBJ2-5; D is undetermined. Trimming took 1 base from V and 1 from J, leaving 5 bases between them. The CDR3 is 13 amino acids. The germline V gene has CDR1 SGHKS and CDR2 YYEKEE (reference sequence). The CDR3 DNA reads TGTGCCAGCAGCTTGAACGGCCAAGAGACCCAGTACTTC. This gives the protein CASSLNGQETQYF.

This sequence joins TRBV5-5 and TRBJ2-7, with TRBD1 identical over 10 bases. Per germline, CDR1 SGHKS and CDR2 YYEKEE (reference sequence). With V trimmed by 3 bases and J by 6 bases, 9 bases remained unmatched. The CDR3 loop spans 15 amino acids. CDR3 DNA: TGTGCCAGCAGCTCAGGGACAGGGGAGGATGTCGAGCAGTACTTC. It codes for CASSSGTGEDVEQYF. The whole variable domain, filled in from reference TRBV5-5 and TRBJ2-7, reads DAGVTQSPTHLIKTRGQQVTLRCSPISGHKSVSWYQQVLGQGPQFIFQYYEKEERGRGNFPDRFSARQFPNYSSELNVNALLLGDSALYLCASSSGTGEDVEQYFGPGTRLTVT.

As for this clone: Other DNA sequences in this specimen translate into the identical CDR3. The CDR3 reads CASSLGGGYEQYF. CDR3 DNA sequence: TGTGCCAGCAGCTTAGGGGGCGGTTACGAGCAGTACTTC. This chain links TRBV11-2 with TRBJ2-7, with D perhaps matching TRBD1 (5 bases). Germline-derived CDR1 and CDR2 are SGHAT and FQNNGV. This CDR3 region has 13 residues. V gave up 1 base and J gave up 4 bases, with 8 bases separating them. Drawing the rest from reference TRBV11-2 and TRBJ2-7, the complete variable domain is EAGVAQSPRYKIIEKRQSVAFWCNPISGHATLYWYQQILGQGPKLLIQFQNNGVVDDSQLPKDRFSAERLKGVDSTLKIQPAKLEDSAVYLCASSLGGGYEQYFGPGTRLTVT.